The 10 T cell receptor beta chains presented below share a single source sample, sequenced in a study of naive and memory T cell subsets. The beta constant-region primer was an equimolar mix of two oligonucleotides covering TRBC1 and TRBC2. From the UMI-ligation and nested PCR reads, TCRdb called clonotypes with MiXCR, one entry per CDR3 protein. The sample lists around 40,000 distinct CDR3 sequences; 13% were seen once. The sequencing input was effector memory CD4+ T cells from blood. Subset here: effector memory, CD45RA- CD27-. Every receptor here comes from a human donor in good health.

This clonotype was counted a few times. The chain uses TRBV5-5 and TRBJ1-6, with a tentative D call TRBD1 (6 bases). The V end was cut by 4 bases, the J end by 7 bases, with 12 bases between. The CDR3 spans 14 residues. Per the germline V gene, CDR1 is SGHKS and CDR2 is YYEKEE (reference sequence). The CDR3 DNA reads TGTGCCAGCAGCGCACGCACAGGGAATTCACCCCTCCACTTT. The encoded protein is CASSARTGNSPLHF.

The chain links TRBV27 to TRBJ1-6, with D maybe TRBD1 (6 bases). This CDR3 region has 16 residues. With 6 bases removed from V and 7 bases from J, the gap between germline ends came to 19 bases. CDR1 and CDR2 (germline): MNHEY, SMNVEV (reference sequence). DNA for the CDR3: TGTGCCAGCAGCAACCTAGGAGGGCAGGGGAATTCACCCCTCCACTTT. This gives the protein CASSNLGGQGNSPLHF.

Ten or more counts support this clonotype. The V gene is TRBV28, the J gene TRBJ2-7; D might be TRBD1 or TRBD2, each matching 5 bases. Germline CDR1 MDHEN, CDR2 SYDVKM. V was pared by 2 bases and J by 6 bases, with 14 bases between. This CDR3 has 14 residues. The CDR3 sequence is CASSLAQGDREQYF. CDR3 coding DNA: TGTGCCAGCAGTTTAGCTCAGGGAGACCGCGAGCAGTACTTC.

The sample holds many counts of this clonotype. The chain has TRBV29-1 and TRBJ2-7; D gene uncertain. This CDR3 is built from 14 residues. CDR1 is SQVTM, CDR2 ANQGSEA, per germline. Trimming left V 7 bases short and J 3 bases short, with 19 bases between. Here the CDR3 reads CSAENVWPSYEQYF. The CDR3 DNA follows: TGCAGCGCCGAGAACGTTTGGCCAAGCTACGAGCAGTACTTC.

The gene calls are TRBV7-2 and TRBJ2-5; D is perhaps TRBD2 (5 bases). Trimming removed 4 bases at V and 5 bases at J, with 14 bases between. This CDR3 comprises 14 residues. CDR1 is SGHTA, CDR2 FQGNSA, per germline. The CDR3 coding sequence is TGTGCCAGCAGCTACCGGACCAGAGGGGAGACCCAGTACTTC. This encodes CASSYRTRGETQYF.

This chain connects TRBV6-5 to TRBJ2-1; 7 nucleotides match TRBD2. Unmatched junction bases numbered 12, after V lost 4 bases and J lost 6 bases. Germline CDR1 reads MNHEY; CDR2 reads SVGAGI. The CDR3 extends over 16 amino acids. This CDR3 reads CASSLSSGQVGNEQFF. CDR3 in DNA: TGTGCCAGCAGTTTAAGTAGCGGGCAGGTCGGCAATGAGCAGTTCTTC.

This clonotype was seen a handful of times. The chain recombines TRBV28 with TRBJ1-5, with TRBD1 as a possible D gene (5 bases). V was cut by 11 bases and J by 4 bases, with 15 bases left in between. The CDR3 totals 13 residues. CDR1 is MDHEN, CDR2 SYDVKM, per germline. The CDR3 spells CACKIEGNQPQHF. The CDR3 nucleotides are TGTGCCTGTAAGATAGAGGGGAATCAGCCCCAGCATTTT.

Details on this clonotype: Being one base from a much bigger clone, this may be a read error. The chain recombines TRBV7-9 with TRBJ2-1; no definite D call. Trimming cost V 2 bases and J 9 bases, with 14 bases left between them. Germline CDR1 reads SEHNR; CDR2 reads FQNEAQ (reference sequence). This CDR3 is built from 14 residues. As DNA, the CDR3 is TGTGCCAGCAGCTTAATAGCATTAGGAGCTGAGCAGTTCTTC. Translated, it gives CASSLIALGAEQFF.

This clonotype was observed a handful of times. The chain couples TRBV5-8 to TRBJ2-7, with 7 bases aligning to TRBD1. This CDR3 contains 13 residues. From germline, CDR1 is SGHTS and CDR2 YDEGEE. V dropped 4 bases and J dropped 3; count of bases not matched to a gene: 4. The CDR3 loop reads CASSQYRGYEQYF. In nucleotides, the CDR3 is TGTGCCAGCAGCCAATACAGGGGCTACGAGCAGTACTTC.

V usage is TRBV7-2 and J usage is TRBJ2-3, with D hard to call. This CDR3 has 13 amino acids. Germline V lookup: CDR1 SGHTA, CDR2 FQGNSA. V was trimmed by 3 bases and J by 6 bases, leaving 10 bases between them. The CDR3 DNA is TGTGCCAGCAGCTTCCTAAGGTTCGATACGCAGTATTTT. Translating gives CASSFLRFDTQYF.